Following are 6 T cell receptor beta chains from one sample sequenced in a study of regulatory T cells in long-lasting Graves disease (dated by TCRdb to the early 2020s). In the paper's terms, the time point label means: newly diagnosed GD, antithyroid drugs for less than 3 months. For both TCR sequencing and RNA sequencing, RNA was extracted from PBMCs using TRIzol. Libraries were prepared through multiplex PCR. Sequenced on an Illumina HiSeq 4000. iRepertoire HTBI primers and Arm-PCR amplification of CDR3 regions were used to construct TCR beta libraries. Clones were called with MiXCR by TCRdb after fastp trimmed the public reads at Q25, and only in-frame beta chains were retained. Rows matching on CDR3 protein sequence are summarized as one entry with the most common DNA and genes. The sample table lists fewer than 450,000 distinct CDR3 sequences, approximately 16% of them with a count of one. Together, the top ten hold 7.8% of the sample.

These data are also associated with another study on T cells in Graves' hyperthyroidism and ophthalmopathy.

The input for sequencing was peripheral blood mononuclear cells (PBMCs), taken at new diagnosis, from a patient treated with antithyroid drugs. All receptors derive from a woman aged 40 to 50 with Graves disease. Donor details come from another sample of the same person, matched by shared clones.

This clonotype was found many times. V usage is TRBV24-1 and J usage is TRBJ2-7; D may be TRBD1 (6 bases). This CDR3 is built from 13 residues. The germline V and J ends were trimmed by 5 bases and 4 bases, with 11 bases remaining between them. From germline, CDR1 is KGHDR and CDR2 SFDVKD. The CDR3 region has the DNA TGTGCCACCAGTGGGGACAACTTATACGAGCAGTACTTC. The encoded protein is CATSGDNLYEQYF.

At least ten counts were recorded for this clonotype. V gene TRBV29-1 combines with J gene TRBJ1-2; no reliable D call. V was shortened by 4 bases and J by 4 bases, with 10 bases between the two germline ends. Germline CDR1 reads SQVTM; CDR2 reads ANQGSEA. The CDR3 has 12 residues. The DNA for the CDR3 is TGCAGCGTTGCGGGGAGAATCTATGGCTACACCTTC. It yields the protein CSVAGRIYGYTF.

This clonotype showed up many times. This chain uses TRBV20-1 with TRBJ2-1, with TRBD2 matching 9 bases. The CDR3 has 18 amino acids. Trimming took 0 bases from V and 10 from J; bases not matched to a gene: 19. CDR1 and CDR2 (germline): DFQATT, SNEGSKA (reference sequence). The CDR3 nucleotides read TGCAGTGCTAGAGATGCGGGCGGGGACGGCGGGAGGGCCGGGGAGCAGTTCTTC. Translated, it gives CSARDAGGDGGRAGEQFF.

CDR3: CASSRLAGGFEQYF. CDR3 bases: TGTGCCAGCAGCCGACTAGCGGGAGGATTCGAGCAGTACTTC. The chain couples TRBV28 to TRBJ2-7; 13 positions agree with TRBD2. V gave up 6 bases and J gave up 6 bases; unmatched junction bases: 5. CDR1 MDHEN and CDR2 SYDVKM come from the germline V gene. This CDR3 spans 14 amino acids.

The chain uses TRBV3-1 and TRBJ2-6; D perhaps matches TRBD1 (6 bases). Germline V CDR1 and CDR2: LGHDT, YNNKEL (reference sequence). Trimming shortened V by 3 bases and J by 0 bases, and 12 bases separated the two germline ends. The CDR3 length is 17 residues. CDR3 residues: CASSQGQPSSGANVLTF. The DNA for the CDR3 is TGTGCCAGCAGCCAGGGACAACCGAGCTCTGGGGCCAACGTCCTGACTTTC. Drawing the rest from reference TRBV3-1 and TRBJ2-6, the complete variable domain is DTAVSQTPKYLVTQMGNDKSIKCEQNLGHDTMYWYKQDSKKFLKIMFSYNNKELIINETVPNRFSPKSPDKAHLNLHINSLELGDSAVYFCASSQGQPSSGANVLTFGAGSRLTVL.

The genes are TRBV13 and TRBJ1-1, with D hard to call. Per germline, CDR1 PRHDT and CDR2 FYEKMQ (reference sequence). The CDR3 runs to 16 residues. Trimming stripped 6 bases from V and 1 base from J, with 18 bases between. CDR3 protein: CASSRQTSGWNTEAFF. The CDR3, as DNA: TGTGCCAGCAGTCGCCAGACGTCTGGGTGGAACACTGAAGCTTTCTTT.